These T cell receptor beta chains were read from a single sample in a study of blood T cells in healthy people across ages. TCRdb fed the 5' RACE reads into MiXCR, producing one record per CDR3 protein. The repertoire has about 580,000 distinct CDR3 sequences, under 55% of them found once; the top ten carry roughly 25%. The sequencing input was blood. These receptors were collected from an older man in good health. The CDR3 runs from the conserved cysteine through the conserved F or W. The D gene is left open where the match is weak.

TRBJ2-1 | TRBV7-2 | . | CASSYDTGAWFF
TRBJ2-7 | TRBV6-6 | TRBD1 | CASKTGGIYEQYF
TRBJ1-6 | TRBV6-6 | . | CASSYGGSQNSPLHF
TRBJ2-1 | TRBV7-2 | TRBD2 | CASSYTSGADNEQFF
TRBJ2-1 | TRBV12-3/TRBV12-4 | . | CASSLMWGNEQFF
TRBJ2-1 | TRBV9 | . | CASSPEGAGGSYNEQFF
TRBJ2-7 | TRBV2 | . | CASRVQYEQYF
TRBJ1-1 | TRBV9 | TRBD1 | CASSVGTGEEGTEAFF
TRBJ2-4 | TRBV7-2 | . | CASSFGGSGVPAKNIQYF
TRBJ2-7 | TRBV3-1 | . | CASSLLSYEQYF
TRBJ2-1 | TRBV20-1 | . | CSARTDHASGSYNEQFF
TRBJ2-1 | TRBV2 | . | CASSEARLNEQFF
TRBJ2-5 | TRBV20-1 | . | CSASNRDKLRETQYF
TRBJ1-2 | TRBV6-5 | TRBD1 | CASRLLHLSTGGGYTF
TRBJ2-1 | TRBV12-3/TRBV12-4 | TRBD2 | CASSPGGSGNEQFF
TRBJ2-3 | TRBV11-2 | TRBD1 | CASSLEFRGPTDTQYF
TRBJ1-6 | TRBV28 | TRBD1 | CASRFRDRASPLHF
TRBJ1-6 | TRBV4-1 | . | CASSLYWGMQLSPLHF
TRBJ1-3 | TRBV9 | . | CASSASGTRSGNTIYF
TRBJ1-5 | TRBV20-1 | . | CSASHRENQPQHF
TRBJ2-1 | TRBV6-5 | TRBD1 | CASSRGTGDGEQFF
TRBJ2-1 | TRBV27 | . | CASSFSGSSYEQFF
TRBJ2-7 | TRBV18 | . | CASAPSIGEQYF
TRBJ1-4 | TRBV6-6 | . | CASSFGNEKLFF
TRBJ1-2 | TRBV6-1 | . | CASSEVSGSNYGYTF
TRBJ2-5 | TRBV7-9 | . | CASSVDTSYVYF
TRBJ1-6 | TRBV6-5 | . | CASSLGTGKNNSPLHF
. | TRBV29-1 | . | CSAVGGETQYF
TRBJ2-7 | TRBV15 | TRBD2 | CATSRDFAGGSYEQYF
TRBJ2-5 | TRBV20-1 | . | CSARVKETQYF
TRBJ2-5 | TRBV29-1 | . | CSGGHQRQETQYF
TRBJ2-7 | TRBV6-6 | TRBD1 | CASSYGPGQGYERYF
TRBJ2-1 | TRBV6-5 | TRBD2 | CASSYFQREGHEQFF